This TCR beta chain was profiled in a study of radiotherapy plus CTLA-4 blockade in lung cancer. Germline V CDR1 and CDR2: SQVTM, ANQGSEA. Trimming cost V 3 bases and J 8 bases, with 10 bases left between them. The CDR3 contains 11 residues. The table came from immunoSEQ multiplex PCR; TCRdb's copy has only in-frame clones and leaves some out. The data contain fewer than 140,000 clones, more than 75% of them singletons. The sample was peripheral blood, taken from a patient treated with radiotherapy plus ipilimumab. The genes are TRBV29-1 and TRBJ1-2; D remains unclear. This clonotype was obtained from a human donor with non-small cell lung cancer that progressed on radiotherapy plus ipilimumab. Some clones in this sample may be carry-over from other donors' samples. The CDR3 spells CSVDGFRGYTF. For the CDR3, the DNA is TGCAGCGTTGATGGATTCCGCGGCTACACCTTC. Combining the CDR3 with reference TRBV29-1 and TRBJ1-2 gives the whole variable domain SAVISQKPSRDICQRGTSLTIQCQVDSQVTMMFWYRQQPGQSLTLIATANQGSEATYESGFVIDKFPISRPNLTFSTLTVSNMSPEDSSIYLCSVDGFRGYTFGSGTRLTVV.